These 17 T cell receptor beta chains were all obtained from the same sample, sequenced in a study of identical twins. From the 5' RACE reads, TCRdb called clonotypes with MiXCR, one entry per CDR3 protein. The profile shows hundreds of thousands of distinct CDR3 sequences, roughly 20% of them singletons. The same data also contributed to another study, on T cells expressing NK-cell markers.

What was sequenced was PBMCs. The receptor source for this set is a woman aged 18-29 years in good health.

The chain joins TRBV5-1 to TRBJ2-7, with D tentatively TRBD1 (5 bases). The CDR3 covers 13 residues. Deletions cut 3 bases from V and 2 bases from J, with 9 bases between. Germline CDR1 reads SGHRS; CDR2 reads YFSETQ. The CDR3: CASSWTPTYEQYF. CDR3 in DNA: TGCGCCAGCAGCTGGACACCCACCTACGAGCAGTACTTC.

This chain joins TRBV20-1 and TRBJ2-7; the match to TRBD1 covers 9 bases. Losses at the gene ends were 3 bases for V and 7 bases for J; bases not matched to a gene: 10. This CDR3 comprises 14 residues. CDR1 is DFQATT, CDR2 SNEGSKA, per germline (reference sequence). CDR3 sequence reads: CSASFGQGTGEQYF. The CDR3 nucleotides are TGCAGTGCTAGTTTTGGCCAGGGGACAGGGGAGCAGTACTTC.

CDR3 in DNA: TGCGCCAGCAGCCAAGAAGGACTATCTACCGGGGAGCTGTTTTTT. Translation gives CASSQEGLSTGELFF. The chain combines TRBV4-3 with TRBJ2-2, with TRBD2 as a possible D gene (6 bases). Deletions cut 0 bases from V and 5 bases from J, with 10 bases between. CDR1 and CDR2 from the germline V gene are LGHNA and YSLEER. The CDR3 spans 15 residues.

This clonotype was recorded a few times. The V call is TRBV20-1, the J call TRBJ2-3; D might be TRBD2 (6 bases). The CDR3 totals 13 residues. The germline CDR1 and CDR2 sequences are DFQATT and SNEGSKA (reference sequence). Trimming cost V 8 bases and J 5 bases, with 17 bases left between them. This CDR3 reads CSSSGGGGDTQYF. CDR3 nucleotide sequence: TGCAGTTCGTCCGGTGGGGGAGGAGATACGCAGTATTTT.

This clonotype was seen more than once but under ten times. V usage is TRBV20-1 and J usage is TRBJ1-5; D not certain. V was clipped by 4 bases and J by 5 bases, with 21 bases between them. The CDR3 has 16 amino acids. Germline CDR1 is DFQATT and CDR2 is SNEGSKA (reference sequence). The DNA for the CDR3 is TGCAGTGCTAACGAGGCCTCCGGTCTCGGGGATCAGCCCCAGCATTTT. Protein product: CSANEASGLGDQPQHF.

This clonotype was seen only a few times. The chain links TRBV4-3 to TRBJ2-2, with D hard to call. Germline V lookup: CDR1 LGHNA, CDR2 YSLEER. This CDR3 contains 13 residues. The V end was cut by 3 bases, the J end by 6 bases, with 8 bases between. The CDR3 region is CASSQNHPGELFF. In DNA form, the CDR3 reads TGCGCCAGCAGCCAGAATCACCCCGGGGAGCTGTTTTTT.

The chain recombines TRBV11-2 with TRBJ1-2; D unclear. The CDR3 length is 15 residues. From germline, CDR1 is SGHAT and CDR2 FQNNGV. V was cut by 5 bases and J by 4 bases, with 17 bases left in between. The CDR3 loop reads CASSPSGNILYGYTF. The CDR3 bases are TGTGCCAGCAGCCCTAGTGGGAATATCCTCTATGGCTACACCTTC.

The table lists this clonotype with a few counts. The chain carries TRBV7-6 and TRBJ2-1; the D is unclear. The CDR3 extends over 15 amino acids. Looked up from germline, CDR1 is SGHVS and CDR2 is FNYEAQ. Between the trimmed V and J ends, which lost 1 base and 0 bases, there was a span of 7 bases. CDR3 DNA: TGTGCCAGCAGCTTAGATGCTAGCTCCTACAATGAGCAGTTCTTC. This sequence encodes CASSLDASSYNEQFF.

This clonotype was observed a few times. This chain joins TRBV29-1 and TRBJ1-4; D call uncertain. Germline V gives CDR1 SQVTM, CDR2 ANQGSEA. The CDR3 has 11 amino acids. With 3 bases removed from V and 10 bases from J, the gap between germline ends came to 9 bases. CDR3 sequence (DNA): TGCAGCGTTGAGGAGCGGAGAAAACTGTTTTTT. Translating gives CSVEERRKLFF.

This chain uses TRBV4-2 with TRBJ2-3; D is possibly TRBD1 (6 bases). With 3 bases removed from V and 6 bases from J, the gap between germline ends came to 19 bases. Germline loops: CDR1 LGHNA, CDR2 YNFKEQ. This CDR3 comprises 16 residues. The CDR3 DNA reads TGTGCCAGCAGCCAGGCTACAGGGTCAACCTGGGATACGCAGTATTTT. It encodes CASSQATGSTWDTQYF.

This clonotype showed up just a few times. This sequence joins TRBV3-1 and TRBJ2-5; D is unresolved. From germline, CDR1 is LGHDT and CDR2 YNNKEL (reference sequence). This CDR3 contains 13 residues. Trimming took off 1 base at V and 7 bases at J, with 10 bases between the two ends. Written as DNA, the CDR3 is TGTGCCAGCAGCCAAGTGGTTCGCCCGACCCAGTACTTC. This gives the protein CASSQVVRPTQYF.

The chain employs TRBV19 and TRBJ2-1; TRBD2 matches 10 bases. Germline assignment: CDR1 LNHDA and CDR2 SQIVND (reference sequence). The CDR3 length is 15 residues. The V and J ends lost 4 bases and 8 bases, in that order; junction bases with no gene match: 8. CDR3 sequence reads: CASSTLAGESDEQFF. CDR3 coding DNA: TGTGCCAGTAGTACCCTAGCGGGAGAGTCCGATGAGCAGTTCTTC.

In its sample, this clonotype was seen a few times. The chain is built from TRBV5-1 and TRBJ2-2; D tentatively reads TRBD1 or TRBD2 (6 bases each). This CDR3 region has 16 residues. Germline V gene lookup returns CDR1 SGHRS and CDR2 YFSETQ. Trimming took 0 bases from V and 0 from J, leaving 9 bases between them. CDR3 nucleotides: TGCGCCAGCAGCTTGGTCGGGGGCTCGAACACCGGGGAGCTGTTTTTT. Protein sequence: CASSLVGGSNTGELFF.

The gene calls are TRBV6-2 or TRBV6-3 and TRBJ2-7; maybe TRBD2 (6 bases). V shed 5 bases and J shed 6 bases, with 14 bases lying between them. The CDR3 totals 13 residues. Germline V gene data show CDR1 as MNHEY and CDR2 as SVGEGT. The CDR3 is CASSPYYGGEQYF. CDR3 DNA sequence: TGTGCCAGCAGTCCGTACTACGGGGGCGAGCAGTACTTC.

This sequence joins TRBV7-2 and TRBJ2-7, with 7 bases matching TRBD2. With 0 bases clipped from V and 0 bases from J, the junction kept 5 bases outside the gene matches. From germline, CDR1 is SGHTA and CDR2 FQGNSA. The CDR3 runs 16 residues. CDR3 DNA: TGTGCCAGCAGCTTAGCTGGCGGGAGTGACTCCTACGAGCAGTACTTC. Amino acids: CASSLAGGSDSYEQYF.

Note on this clonotype: One end of the junction is discordant with germline, which a read error may explain. The genes are TRBV20-1 and TRBJ1-6; the D gene is possibly TRBD1 (5 bases). The germline gives CDR1 DFQATT, CDR2 SNEGSKA (reference sequence). The CDR3 totals 13 residues. CDR3 sequence: CSARRDQTSALHF. The CDR3 nucleotides read TGCAGTGCTAGACGGGACCAAACTTCAGCCCTCCACTTT.

This clonotype was detected a few times. The chain joins TRBV20-1 to TRBJ2-7; a possible D gene is TRBD1 (6 bases). The CDR3 runs to 13 residues. V shed 2 bases and J shed 5 bases, with 13 bases lying between them. Germline V lookup: CDR1 DFQATT, CDR2 SNEGSKA (reference sequence). The CDR3 loop is CSARQTGRNEQYF. The CDR3 nucleotides read TGCAGTGCTAGACAGACAGGCAGGAACGAGCAGTACTTC.